The next 11 T cell receptor beta chains were all read from a single sample in a study of T-cell memory formation after mild COVID-19. Via MiXCR, TCRdb re-called the 5' RACE reads, giving one row per CDR3 protein. The table lists 400,000 to 450,000 distinct CDR3 sequences, roughly 18% of them singletons. The sequenced sample was PBMCs or a T cell subset sorted from them (not recorded which). The receptor set was obtained from a man aged 18-30 years who had mild COVID-19 (a few samples of this study predate the infection). Cell type and time point are not known.

The chain joins TRBV18 to TRBJ1-1; unclear D gene. The CDR3 has 14 amino acids. CDR1 is KGHSH, CDR2 LQKENI, per germline. Trimming cost V 0 bases and J 1 base, with 6 bases left between them. The CDR3: CASSPPHQNTEAFF. In nucleotides, the CDR3 is TGTGCCAGCTCACCACCTCACCAGAACACTGAAGCTTTCTTT. Complete variable domain (other parts from reference TRBV18 and TRBJ1-1): NAGVMQNPRHLVRRRGQEARLRCSPMKGHSHVYWYRQLPEEGLKFMVYLQKENIIDESGMPKERFSAEFPKEGPSILRIQQVVRGDSAAYFCASSPPHQNTEAFFGQGTRLTVV.

The V and J genes are TRBV28 and TRBJ1-6, with D uncertain. Trimming stripped 6 bases from V and 1 base from J, with 10 bases between. The CDR3 consists of 15 residues. Germline CDR1 and CDR2: MDHEN and SYDVKM. The DNA of the CDR3 is TGTGCCAGCAGCCTCATAAGGTCCTATAATTCACCCCTCCACTTT. Residues: CASSLIRSYNSPLHF.

J is TRBJ1-5 and V is TRBV7-2, with D possibly TRBD1 on 6 matching bases. This CDR3 spans 15 amino acids. Trimming shortened V by 1 base and J by 10 bases, and 17 bases separated the two germline ends. Germline V gives CDR1 SGHTA, CDR2 FQGNSA. CDR3 sequence (DNA): TGTGCCAGCAGCTTAGGGCAGGGGATGGTGGATCCCCAGCATTTT. Encoded protein: CASSLGQGMVDPQHF.

In this sample, this clonotype turned up a few times. The chain uses TRBV11-2 and TRBJ1-5; D ambiguous. Trimming removed 5 bases from V and 6 bases from J, with 11 bases in between. The CDR3 runs 13 residues. Germline assignment: CDR1 SGHAT and CDR2 FQNNGV. The CDR3 loop reads CASSQEGIQPQHF. CDR3 bases: TGTGCCAGCAGCCAGGAGGGCATTCAGCCCCAGCATTTT.

The chain employs TRBV18 and TRBJ2-5; D is undetermined. V lost 2 bases to trimming and J lost 9 bases, with 13 bases between them. Germline CDR1 reads KGHSH; CDR2 reads LQKENI. The CDR3 totals 13 residues. As DNA, the CDR3 is TGTGCCAGCTCACCATCCGGGTTTGAGGCCCAGTACTTC. Translated, it gives CASSPSGFEAQYF.

This rearrangement joins TRBV21-1 to TRBJ2-7; whether TRBD2, the table's D call, matches the DNA was not checked. TRBV21-1 is listed as a pseudogene. The CDR3 is made up of 17 amino acids. The CDR3 region is CASSKAPEQGHVYEQYV. CDR3 DNA sequence: TGTGCCAGCAGCAAAGCGCCGGAGCAGGGCCACGTCTACGAGCAGTACGTC.

This clonotype was seen only a few times. This sequence joins TRBV14 and TRBJ1-6; no firm D call. The CDR3 is 15 amino acids. V was shortened by 0 bases and J by 6 bases, with 9 bases between the two germline ends. The germline V gene has CDR1 SGHDN and CDR2 FVKESK. The CDR3 DNA reads as TGTGCCAGCAGCCAAGAAGTAGGTTTTAATTCACCCCTCCACTTT. It yields the protein CASSQEVGFNSPLHF.

This clonotype was observed a handful of times. J is TRBJ2-1 and V is TRBV18; D is unclear. Germline loops: CDR1 KGHSH, CDR2 LQKENI. This CDR3 spans 15 amino acids. Trimming left V 2 bases short and J 12 bases short, with 20 bases between. The CDR3 sequence is CASSPAVASRLWQFF. The CDR3 coding sequence is TGTGCCAGCTCACCAGCGGTGGCGAGTCGGCTGTGGCAGTTCTTC.

This CDR3 reads CASRQTGGNGYTF. CDR3 nucleotides: TGTGCCAGCAGACAAACAGGGGGCAATGGCTACACCTTC. V usage is TRBV6-5 and J usage is TRBJ1-2; 9 bases fit TRBD1. There are 13 residues in the CDR3. With 6 bases clipped from V and 6 bases from J, the junction kept 5 bases outside the gene matches. Germline V gene lookup returns CDR1 MNHEY and CDR2 SVGAGI.

The V call is TRBV29-1, the J call TRBJ1-1, with 7 bases that match TRBD1. Unmatched junction bases numbered 10, after V lost 3 bases and J lost 6 bases. CDR1 and CDR2 (germline): SQVTM, ANQGSEA. The CDR3 runs 14 residues. DNA for the CDR3: TGCAGCGTTGACCCGACAGGGCCGAGCGCTGAAGCTTTCTTT. This sequence encodes CSVDPTGPSAEAFF. The complete variable domain, with remaining parts taken from reference TRBV29-1 and TRBJ1-1, reads SAVISQKPSRDICQRGTSLTIQCQVDSQVTMMFWYRQQPGQSLTLIATANQGSEATYESGFVIDKFPISRPNLTFSTLTVSNMSPEDSSIYLCSVDPTGPSAEAFFGQGTRLTVV.

The DNA of the CDR3 is TGTGCCACCAGCAGAGCCTTAGGGGAAATCCATGGCTACACCTTC. It encodes CATSRALGEIHGYTF. The chain recombines TRBV15 with TRBJ1-2, with TRBD1 as a possible D gene (5 bases). Germline V gene sequence: CDR1 LNHNV, CDR2 YYDKDF (reference sequence). This CDR3 is 15 amino acids long. Trimming left V 1 base short and J 6 bases short, with 15 bases between.